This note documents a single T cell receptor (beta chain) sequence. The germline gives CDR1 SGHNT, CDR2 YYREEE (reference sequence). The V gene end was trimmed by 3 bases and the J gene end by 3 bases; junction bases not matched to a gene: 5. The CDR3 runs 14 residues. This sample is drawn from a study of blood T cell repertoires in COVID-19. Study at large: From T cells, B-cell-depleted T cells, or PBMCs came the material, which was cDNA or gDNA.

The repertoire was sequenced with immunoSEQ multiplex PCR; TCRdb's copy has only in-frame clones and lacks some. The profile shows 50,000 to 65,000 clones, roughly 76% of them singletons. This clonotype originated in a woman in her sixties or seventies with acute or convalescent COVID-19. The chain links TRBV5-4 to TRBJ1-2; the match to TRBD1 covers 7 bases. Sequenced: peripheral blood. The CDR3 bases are TGTGCCAGCAGCTCTTTTACAGGGGACTATGGCTACACCTTC. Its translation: CASSSFTGDYGYTF.